What follows are 2 T cell receptor beta chains derived from one specimen sequenced in a study of cytomegalovirus exposure and HLA in healthy donors. This PCR relied on a set of 60 Vbeta primers and 13 Jbeta primers. Generated by immunoSEQ multiplex PCR, the TCRdb table keeps only in-frame clones and is missing some. The profile shows 95,000 to 110,000 clones, 65% to 85% of them singletons. What was sequenced was PBMCs. All receptors come from a man aged 25-45 years in good health and CMV-seronegative.

The chain recombines TRBV19 with TRBJ2-1, with TRBD2 matching 10 bases. V dropped 5 bases and J dropped 6; count of bases not matched to a gene: 7. The CDR3 contains 15 residues. Germline V gene data show CDR1 as LNHDA and CDR2 as SQIVND (reference sequence). The CDR3 is CASSLTSGTFNEQFF. The CDR3 nucleotides are TGTGCCAGTAGTCTAACTAGCGGGACCTTCAATGAGCAGTTCTTC.

This chain joins TRBV30 and TRBJ2-5, with D perhaps matching TRBD1 (6 bases). The CDR3 is 14 amino acids. Germline loops: CDR1 GTSNPN, CDR2 SVGIG (reference sequence). Trimming removed 3 bases at V and 0 bases at J, with 11 bases between. The CDR3: CAWRGAGYQETQYF. In nucleotides, the CDR3 is TGTGCCTGGAGGGGGGCAGGGTACCAAGAGACCCAGTACTTC.